This T cell receptor beta chain was profiled in a study of shared clonotypes between healthy human individuals. Method: immunoSEQ multiplex PCR; TCRdb's copy keeps in-frame clones and lacks some. The table includes a few million clones, 85% to 95% detected once. Notes on the study in general: Clonotypes that were shared across four donors made up approximately 5% of naive CD4 clonotypes.

V dropped 5 bases and J dropped 2; count of bases not matched to a gene: 5. Germline loops: CDR1 SGHTA, CDR2 FQGTGA. The CDR3 contains 15 residues. Naive CD8 cells lacked CD45RO and underwent positive selection for CCR7, leaving out terminally differentiated effector memory CD45RA+ cells. Remarks on this clone: Its antigen is currently unknown.

The chain combines TRBV7-3 with TRBJ1-3; TRBD1 aligns across 8 bases. The sequence was obtained from a man aged 18 to 29 in good health. Some clones in this sample may be carry-over from other donors' samples. The sequencing input was naive CD8+ T cells from PBMCs. CDR3 nucleotides: TGTGCCAGCAGCAAAGGGACAGGCGCTGGAAACACCATATATTTT. This translates into CASSKGTGAGNTIYF.